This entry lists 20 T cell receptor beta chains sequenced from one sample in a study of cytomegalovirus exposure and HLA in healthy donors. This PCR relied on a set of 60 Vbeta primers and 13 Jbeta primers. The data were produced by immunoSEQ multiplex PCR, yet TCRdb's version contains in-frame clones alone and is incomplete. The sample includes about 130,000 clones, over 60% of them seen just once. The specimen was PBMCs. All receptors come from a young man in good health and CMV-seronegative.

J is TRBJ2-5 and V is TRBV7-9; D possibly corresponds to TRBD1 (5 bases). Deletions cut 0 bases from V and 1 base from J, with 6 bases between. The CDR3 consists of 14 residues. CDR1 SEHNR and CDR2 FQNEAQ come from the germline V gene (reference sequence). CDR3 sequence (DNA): TGTGCCAGCAGCTTAGCTGACAGCCAAGAGACCCAGTACTTC. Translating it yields CASSLADSQETQYF.

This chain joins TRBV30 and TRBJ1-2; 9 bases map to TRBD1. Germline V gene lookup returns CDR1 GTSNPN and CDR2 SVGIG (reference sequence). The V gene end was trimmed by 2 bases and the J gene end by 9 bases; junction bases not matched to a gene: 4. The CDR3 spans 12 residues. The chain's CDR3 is CAWSRTGDRYTF. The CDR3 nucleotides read TGTGCCTGGAGTAGGACAGGGGATCGCTACACCTTC.

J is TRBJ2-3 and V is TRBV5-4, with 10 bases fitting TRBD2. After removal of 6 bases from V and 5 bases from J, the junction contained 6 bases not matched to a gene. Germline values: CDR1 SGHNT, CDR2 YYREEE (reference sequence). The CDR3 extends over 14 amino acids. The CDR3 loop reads CASTLAGVVDTQYF. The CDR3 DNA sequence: TGTGCCAGCACCCTAGCGGGAGTGGTAGATACGCAGTATTTT.

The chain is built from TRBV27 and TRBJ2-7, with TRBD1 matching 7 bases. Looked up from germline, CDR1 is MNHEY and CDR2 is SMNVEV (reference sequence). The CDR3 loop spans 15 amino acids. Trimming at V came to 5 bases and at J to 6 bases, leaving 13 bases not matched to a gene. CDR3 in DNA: TGTGCCAGCAGTAGATTCCGGGACAGCCTAACCGAGCAGTACTTC. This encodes CASSRFRDSLTEQYF.

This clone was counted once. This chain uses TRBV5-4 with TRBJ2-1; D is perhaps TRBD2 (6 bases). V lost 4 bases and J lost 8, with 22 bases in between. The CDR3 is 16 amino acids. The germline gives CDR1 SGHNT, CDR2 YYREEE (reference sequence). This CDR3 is CASSRSFFRDSDEQFF. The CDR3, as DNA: TGTGCCAGCAGCCGGTCGTTCTTCCGGGACTCCGATGAGCAGTTCTTC.

The CDR3 DNA sequence: TGTGCCAGCACCCGGGAGGTTAGGGTCTATGGCTACACCTTC. Residues: CASTREVRVYGYTF. The V and J genes are TRBV2 and TRBJ1-2; D unclear. The CDR3 runs to 14 residues. Germline values: CDR1 SNHLY, CDR2 FYNNEI. The V and J ends lost 7 bases and 4 bases respectively, with 16 bases between them.

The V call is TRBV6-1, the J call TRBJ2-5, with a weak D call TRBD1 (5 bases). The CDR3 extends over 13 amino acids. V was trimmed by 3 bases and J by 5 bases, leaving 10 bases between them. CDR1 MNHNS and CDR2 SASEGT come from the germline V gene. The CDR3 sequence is CASSETPGETQYF. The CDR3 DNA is TGTGCCAGCAGTGAGACTCCAGGGGAGACCCAGTACTTC.

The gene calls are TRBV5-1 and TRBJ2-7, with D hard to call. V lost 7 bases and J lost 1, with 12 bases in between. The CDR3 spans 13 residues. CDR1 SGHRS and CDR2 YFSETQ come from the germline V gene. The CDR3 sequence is CASSPPGSYEQYF. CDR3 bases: TGCGCCAGCTCCCCCCCCGGTTCCTACGAGCAGTACTTC.

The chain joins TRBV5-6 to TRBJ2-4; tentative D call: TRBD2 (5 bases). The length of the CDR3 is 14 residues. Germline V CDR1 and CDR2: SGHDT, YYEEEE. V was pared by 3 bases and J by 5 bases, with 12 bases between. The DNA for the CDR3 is TGTGCCAGCAGCTACAATCTGAGGGAAAACATTCAGTACTTC. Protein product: CASSYNLRENIQYF. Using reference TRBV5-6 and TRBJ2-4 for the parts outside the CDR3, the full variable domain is DAGVTQSPTHLIKTRGQQVTLRCSPKSGHDTVSWYQQALGQGPQFIFQYYEEEERQRGNFPDRFSGHQFPNYSSELNVNALLLGDSALYLCASSYNLRENIQYFGAGTRLSVL.

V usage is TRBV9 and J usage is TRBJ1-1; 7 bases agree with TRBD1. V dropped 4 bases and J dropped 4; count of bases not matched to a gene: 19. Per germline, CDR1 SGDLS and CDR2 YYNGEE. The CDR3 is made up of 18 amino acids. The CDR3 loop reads CASSPTTIREGAGTEAFF. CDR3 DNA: TGTGCCAGCAGCCCAACAACCATACGGGAGGGGGCGGGCACTGAAGCTTTCTTT. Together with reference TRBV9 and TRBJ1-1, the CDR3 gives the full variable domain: DSGVTQTPKHLITATGQRVTLRCSPRSGDLSVYWYQQSLDQGLQFLIQYYNGEERAKGNILERFSAQQFPDLHSELNLSSLELGDSALYFCASSPTTIREGAGTEAFFGQGTRLTVV.

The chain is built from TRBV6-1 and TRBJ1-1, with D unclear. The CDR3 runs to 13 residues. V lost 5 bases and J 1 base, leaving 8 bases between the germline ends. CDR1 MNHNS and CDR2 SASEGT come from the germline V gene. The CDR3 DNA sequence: TGTGCCAGCAGTTTCGGAGGGAACACTGAAGCTTTCTTT. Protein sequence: CASSFGGNTEAFF.

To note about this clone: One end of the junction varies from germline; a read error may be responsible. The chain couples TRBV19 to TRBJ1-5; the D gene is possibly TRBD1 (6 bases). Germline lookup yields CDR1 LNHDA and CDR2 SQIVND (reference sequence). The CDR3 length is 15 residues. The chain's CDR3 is CASSSGQRVNRPQHF. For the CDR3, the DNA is TGTGCCAGTAGCTCTGGACAGAGAGTGAATCGGCCCCAGCATTTT.

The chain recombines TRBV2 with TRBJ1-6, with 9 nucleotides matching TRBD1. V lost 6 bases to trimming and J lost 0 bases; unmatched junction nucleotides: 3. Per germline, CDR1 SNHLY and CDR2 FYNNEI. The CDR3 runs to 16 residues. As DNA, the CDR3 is TGTGCCAGCAGCGGACAGGGGTCCTCCTATAATTCACCCCTCCACTTT. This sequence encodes CASSGQGSSYNSPLHF.

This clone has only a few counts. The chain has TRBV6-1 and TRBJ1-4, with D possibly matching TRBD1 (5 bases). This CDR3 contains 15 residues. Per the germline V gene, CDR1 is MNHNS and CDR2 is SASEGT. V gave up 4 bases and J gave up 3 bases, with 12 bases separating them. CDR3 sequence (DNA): TGTGCCAGCAGTGCGGAACAGGCCGCTAATGAAAAACTGTTTTTT. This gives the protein CASSAEQAANEKLFF.

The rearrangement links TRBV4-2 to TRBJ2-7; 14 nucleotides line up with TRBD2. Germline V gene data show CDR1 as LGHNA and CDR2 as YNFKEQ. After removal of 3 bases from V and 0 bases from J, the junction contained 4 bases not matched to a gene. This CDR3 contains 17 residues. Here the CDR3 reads CASSHLGTSGSSYEQYF. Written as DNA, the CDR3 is TGTGCCAGCAGCCATCTCGGGACTAGCGGGAGCTCCTACGAGCAGTACTTC.

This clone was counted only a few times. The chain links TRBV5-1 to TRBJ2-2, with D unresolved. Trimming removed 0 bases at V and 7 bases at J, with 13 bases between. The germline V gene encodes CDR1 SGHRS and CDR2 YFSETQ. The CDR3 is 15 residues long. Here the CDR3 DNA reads TGCGCCAGCAGCTTGGCCCTACGGGTTGGCGGGGAGCTGTTTTTT. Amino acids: CASSLALRVGGELFF. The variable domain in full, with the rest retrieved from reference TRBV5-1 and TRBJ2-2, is KAGVTQTPRYLIKTRGQQVTLSCSPISGHRSVSWYQQTPGQGLQFLFEYFSETQRNKGNFPGRFSGRQFSNSRSEMNVSTLELGDSALYLCASSLALRVGGELFFGEGSRLTVL.

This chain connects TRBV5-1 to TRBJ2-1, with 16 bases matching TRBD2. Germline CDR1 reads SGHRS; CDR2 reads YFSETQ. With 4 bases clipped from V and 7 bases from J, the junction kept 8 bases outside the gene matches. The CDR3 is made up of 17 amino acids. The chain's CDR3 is CASSPGLAGGPGNEQFF. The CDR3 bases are TGCGCCAGCAGCCCGGGACTAGCGGGAGGGCCAGGGAATGAGCAGTTCTTC.

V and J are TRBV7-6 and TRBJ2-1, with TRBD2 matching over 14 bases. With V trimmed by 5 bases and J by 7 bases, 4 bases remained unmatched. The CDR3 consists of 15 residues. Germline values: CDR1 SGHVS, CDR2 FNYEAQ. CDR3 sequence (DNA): TGTGCCAGCAGCGTCGGGACTAGCGGGAGAAATGAGCAGTTCTTC. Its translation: CASSVGTSGRNEQFF.

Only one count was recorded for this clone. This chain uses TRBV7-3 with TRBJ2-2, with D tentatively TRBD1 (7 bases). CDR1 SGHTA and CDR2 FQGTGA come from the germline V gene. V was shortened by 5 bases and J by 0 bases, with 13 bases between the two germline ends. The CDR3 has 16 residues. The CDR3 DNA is TGTGCCAGCAGCCTCGACAGGGACTCGAACACCGGGGAGCTGTTTTTT. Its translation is CASSLDRDSNTGELFF. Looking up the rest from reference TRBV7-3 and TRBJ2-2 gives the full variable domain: GAGVSQTPSNKVTEKGKYVELRCDPISGHTALYWYRQSLGQGPEFLIYFQGTGAADDSGLPNDRFFAVRPEGSVSTLKIQRTERGDSAVYLCASSLDRDSNTGELFFGEGSRLTVL.

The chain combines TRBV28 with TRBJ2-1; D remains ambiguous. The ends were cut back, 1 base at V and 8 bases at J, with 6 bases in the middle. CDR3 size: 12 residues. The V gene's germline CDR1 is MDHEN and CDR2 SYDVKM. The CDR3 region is CASSLYSYEQFF. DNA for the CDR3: TGTGCCAGCAGTTTATATAGCTATGAGCAGTTCTTC.